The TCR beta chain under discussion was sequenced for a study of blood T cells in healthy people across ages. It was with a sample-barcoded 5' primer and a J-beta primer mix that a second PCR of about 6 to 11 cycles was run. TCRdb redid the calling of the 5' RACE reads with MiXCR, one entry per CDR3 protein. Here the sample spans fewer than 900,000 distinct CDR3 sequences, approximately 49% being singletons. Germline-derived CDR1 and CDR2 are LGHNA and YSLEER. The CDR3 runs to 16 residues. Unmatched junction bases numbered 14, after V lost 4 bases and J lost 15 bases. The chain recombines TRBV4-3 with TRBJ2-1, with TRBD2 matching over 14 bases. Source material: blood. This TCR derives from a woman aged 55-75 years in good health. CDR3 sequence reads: CASSRGTSGRGSGLFF. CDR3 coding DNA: TGCGCCAGCAGCCGAGGGACTAGCGGGAGAGGGAGTGGGCTGTTCTTC.